This T cell receptor (beta chain) was documented in a study of CD8 T cells in ankylosing spondylitis. TCRdb redid the calling of the 5' RACE reads with MiXCR, one entry per CDR3 protein. The sample has about 360,000 distinct CDR3 sequences; approximately 22% are singletons. Whole-study results and caveats: A motif of seven or eight highly homologous TCR beta variants was seen as apparently characteristic of ankylosing spondylitis blood. Matched synovial fluid from ankylosing spondylitis patients was reported to be enriched for disease-linked clones.

This CDR3 has 14 amino acids. The trim removed 3 bases at V and 7 bases at J, leaving 5 bases unmatched. Germline values: CDR1 MGHRA, CDR2 YSYEKL. A remark on this clonotype: The antigen is not known.

The rearrangement links TRBV4-1 to TRBJ2-3, with TRBD1 identical over 9 bases. Sample: blood, either unsorted or a sorted T cell fraction (not recorded which). This TCR derives from a male donor with ankylosing spondylitis or in good health (not recorded which). The CDR3 sequence is CASSHGQGTHTQYF. CDR3 coding DNA: TGCGCCAGCAGCCACGGACAGGGGACTCATACGCAGTATTTT.